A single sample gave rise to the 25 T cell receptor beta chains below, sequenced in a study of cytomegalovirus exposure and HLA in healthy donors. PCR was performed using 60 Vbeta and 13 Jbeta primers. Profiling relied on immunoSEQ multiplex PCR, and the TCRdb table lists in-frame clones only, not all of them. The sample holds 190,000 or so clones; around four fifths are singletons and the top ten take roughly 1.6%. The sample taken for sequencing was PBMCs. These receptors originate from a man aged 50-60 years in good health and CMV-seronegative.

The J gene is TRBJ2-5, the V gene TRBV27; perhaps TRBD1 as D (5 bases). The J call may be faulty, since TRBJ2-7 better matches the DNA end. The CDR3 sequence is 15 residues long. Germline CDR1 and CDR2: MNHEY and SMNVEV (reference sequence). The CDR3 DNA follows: TGTGCCAGCAGTAATCCCCAGGGCCACTCCTACGAGCAGTACTTC. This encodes CASSNPQGHSYEQYF.

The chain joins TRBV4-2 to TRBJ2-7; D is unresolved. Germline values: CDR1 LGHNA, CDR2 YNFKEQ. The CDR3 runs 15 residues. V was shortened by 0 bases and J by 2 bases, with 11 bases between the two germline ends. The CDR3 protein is CASSQDRARTYEQYF. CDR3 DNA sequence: TGTGCCAGCAGCCAAGATCGAGCGAGGACCTACGAGCAGTACTTC.

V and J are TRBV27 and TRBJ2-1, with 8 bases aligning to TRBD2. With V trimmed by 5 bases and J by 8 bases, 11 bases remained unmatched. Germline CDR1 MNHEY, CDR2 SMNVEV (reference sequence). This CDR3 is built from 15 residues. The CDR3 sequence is CASSLGRTSIHEQFF. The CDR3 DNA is TGTGCCAGCAGTCTAGGGAGGACTAGCATCCATGAGCAGTTCTTC.

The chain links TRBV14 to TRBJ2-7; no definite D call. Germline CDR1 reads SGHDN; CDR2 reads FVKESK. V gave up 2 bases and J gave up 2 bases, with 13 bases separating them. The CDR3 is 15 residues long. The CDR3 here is CASSQIDFPTYEQYF. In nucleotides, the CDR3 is TGTGCCAGCAGCCAAATAGATTTTCCTACCTACGAGCAGTACTTC. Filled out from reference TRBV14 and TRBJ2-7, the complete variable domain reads EAGVTQFPSHSVIEKGQTVTLRCDPISGHDNLYWYRRVMGKEIKFLLHFVKESKQDESGMPNNRFLAERTGGTYSTLKVQPAELEDSGVYFCASSQIDFPTYEQYFGPGTRLTVT.

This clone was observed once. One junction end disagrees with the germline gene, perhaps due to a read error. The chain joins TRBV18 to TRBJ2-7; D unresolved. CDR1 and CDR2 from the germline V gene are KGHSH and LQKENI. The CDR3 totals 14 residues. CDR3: CAGSPPYSTYEQYF. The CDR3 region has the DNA TGTGCCGGCTCACCACCGTACAGCACCTACGAGCAGTACTTC.

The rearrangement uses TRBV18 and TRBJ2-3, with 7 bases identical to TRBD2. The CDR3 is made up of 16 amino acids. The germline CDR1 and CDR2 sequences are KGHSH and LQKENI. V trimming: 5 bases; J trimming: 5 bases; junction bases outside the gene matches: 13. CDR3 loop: CASSTNRGGSGDTQYF. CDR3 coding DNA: TGTGCCAGCTCAACCAACCGGGGCGGGAGTGGAGATACGCAGTATTTT.

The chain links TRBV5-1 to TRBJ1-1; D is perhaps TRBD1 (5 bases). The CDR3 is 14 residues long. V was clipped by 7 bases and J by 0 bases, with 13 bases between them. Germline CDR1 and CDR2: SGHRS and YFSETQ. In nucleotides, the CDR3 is TGCGCCAGCTCTCTGGGGCCGGTGAACACTGAAGCTTTCTTT. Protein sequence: CASSLGPVNTEAFF.

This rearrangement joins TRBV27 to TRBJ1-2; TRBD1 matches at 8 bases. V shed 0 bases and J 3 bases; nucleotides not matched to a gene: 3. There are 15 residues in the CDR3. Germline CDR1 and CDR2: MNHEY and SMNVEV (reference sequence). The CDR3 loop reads CASSLSAGGDYGYTF. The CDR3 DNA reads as TGTGCCAGCAGTTTATCCGCAGGGGGCGACTATGGCTACACCTTC.

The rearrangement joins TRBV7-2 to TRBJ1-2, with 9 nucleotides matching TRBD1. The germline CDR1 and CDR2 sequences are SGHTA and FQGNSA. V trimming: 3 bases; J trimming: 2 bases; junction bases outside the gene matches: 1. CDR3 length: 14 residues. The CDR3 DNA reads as TGTGCCAGCAGCTTCGGACAGGGGAACTATGGCTACACCTTC. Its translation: CASSFGQGNYGYTF.

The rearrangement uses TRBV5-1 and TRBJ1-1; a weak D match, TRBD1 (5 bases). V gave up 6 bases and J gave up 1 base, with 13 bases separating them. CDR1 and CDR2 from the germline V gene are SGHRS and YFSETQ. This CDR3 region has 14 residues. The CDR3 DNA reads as TGCGCCAGCACCCCGGGGGGTTCGAACACTGAAGCTTTCTTT. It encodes CASTPGGSNTEAFF.

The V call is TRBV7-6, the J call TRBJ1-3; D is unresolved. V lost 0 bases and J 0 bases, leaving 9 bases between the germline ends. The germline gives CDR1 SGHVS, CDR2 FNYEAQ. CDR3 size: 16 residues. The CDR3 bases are TGTGCCAGCAGCTTAGCGGCCGCTGACTCTGGAAACACCATATATTTT. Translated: CASSLAAADSGNTIYF.

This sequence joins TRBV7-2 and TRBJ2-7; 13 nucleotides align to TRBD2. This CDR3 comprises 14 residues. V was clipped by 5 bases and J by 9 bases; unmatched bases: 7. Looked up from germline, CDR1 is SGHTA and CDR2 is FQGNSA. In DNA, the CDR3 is TGTGCCAGCAGCCTACGACTAGCGGGAGGTGGGCAGTACTTC. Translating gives CASSLRLAGGGQYF.

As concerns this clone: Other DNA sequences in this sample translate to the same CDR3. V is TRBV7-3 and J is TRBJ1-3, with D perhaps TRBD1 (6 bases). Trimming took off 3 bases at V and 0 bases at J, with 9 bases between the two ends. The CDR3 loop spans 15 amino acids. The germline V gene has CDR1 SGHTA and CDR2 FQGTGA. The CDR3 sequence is CASSLTGGSGNTIYF. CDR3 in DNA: TGTGCCAGCAGCTTGACAGGAGGCTCTGGAAACACCATATATTTT.

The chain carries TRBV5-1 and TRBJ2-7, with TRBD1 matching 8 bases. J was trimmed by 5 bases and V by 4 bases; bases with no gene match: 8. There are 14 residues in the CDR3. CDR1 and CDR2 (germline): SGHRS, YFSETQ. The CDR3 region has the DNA TGCGCCAGCAGCGGTCAGGGGGCTGCCAACGAGCAGTACTTC. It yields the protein CASSGQGAANEQYF.

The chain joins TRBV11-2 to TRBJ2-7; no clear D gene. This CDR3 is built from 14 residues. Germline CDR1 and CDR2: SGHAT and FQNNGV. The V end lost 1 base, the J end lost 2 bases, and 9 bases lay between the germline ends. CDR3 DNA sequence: TGTGCCAGCAGCTTAGTAGTCAGGACCTACGAGCAGTACTTC. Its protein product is CASSLVVRTYEQYF.

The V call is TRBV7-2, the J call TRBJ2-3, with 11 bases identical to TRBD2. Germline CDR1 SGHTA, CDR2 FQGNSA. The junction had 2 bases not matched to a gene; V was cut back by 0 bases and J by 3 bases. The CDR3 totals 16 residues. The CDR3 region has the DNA TGTGCCAGCAGCTTAGCACTAGCGGGAGTAACAGATACGCAGTATTTT. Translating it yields CASSLALAGVTDTQYF.

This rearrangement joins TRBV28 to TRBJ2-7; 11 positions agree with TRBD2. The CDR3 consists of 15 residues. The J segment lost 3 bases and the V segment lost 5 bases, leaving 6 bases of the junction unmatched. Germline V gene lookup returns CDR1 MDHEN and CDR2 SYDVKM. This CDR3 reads CASSRPGLAVYEQYF. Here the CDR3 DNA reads TGTGCCAGCAGTAGACCGGGACTAGCGGTCTACGAGCAGTACTTC.

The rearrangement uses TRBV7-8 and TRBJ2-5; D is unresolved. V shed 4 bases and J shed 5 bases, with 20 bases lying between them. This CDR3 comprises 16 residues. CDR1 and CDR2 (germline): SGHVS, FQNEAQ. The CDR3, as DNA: TGTGCCAGCAGCTCAGTCCGGGTCCCAGTAAGGGAGACCCAGTACTTC. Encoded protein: CASSSVRVPVRETQYF.

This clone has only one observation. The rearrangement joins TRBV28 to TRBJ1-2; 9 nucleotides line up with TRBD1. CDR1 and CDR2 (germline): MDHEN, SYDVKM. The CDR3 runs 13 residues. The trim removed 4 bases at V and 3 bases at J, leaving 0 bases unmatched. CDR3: CASSWDRDYGYTF. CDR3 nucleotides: TGTGCCAGCAGTTGGGACAGGGACTATGGCTACACCTTC.

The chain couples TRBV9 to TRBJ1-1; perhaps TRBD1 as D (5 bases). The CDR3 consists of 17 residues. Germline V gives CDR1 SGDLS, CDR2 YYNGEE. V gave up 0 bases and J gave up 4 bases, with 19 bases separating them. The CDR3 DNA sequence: TGTGCCAGCAGCGTAGGGAGCGTCGGGGGGTTTGGCACTGAAGCTTTCTTT. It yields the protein CASSVGSVGGFGTEAFF.

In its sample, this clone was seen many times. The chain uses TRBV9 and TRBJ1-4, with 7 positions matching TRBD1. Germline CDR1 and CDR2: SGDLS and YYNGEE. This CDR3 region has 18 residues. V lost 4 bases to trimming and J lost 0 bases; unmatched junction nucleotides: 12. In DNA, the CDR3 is TGTGCCAGCAGCCCCCGGGACAGCCTTTTTGCAACTAATGAAAAACTGTTTTTT. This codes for CASSPRDSLFATNEKLFF.

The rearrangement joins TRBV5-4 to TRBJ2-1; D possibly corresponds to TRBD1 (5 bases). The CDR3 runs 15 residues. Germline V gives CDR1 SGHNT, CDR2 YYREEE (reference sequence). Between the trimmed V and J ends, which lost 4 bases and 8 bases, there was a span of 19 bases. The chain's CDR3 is CASSPMAGQWDEQFF. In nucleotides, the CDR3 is TGTGCCAGCAGCCCCATGGCAGGGCAGTGGGATGAGCAGTTCTTC.

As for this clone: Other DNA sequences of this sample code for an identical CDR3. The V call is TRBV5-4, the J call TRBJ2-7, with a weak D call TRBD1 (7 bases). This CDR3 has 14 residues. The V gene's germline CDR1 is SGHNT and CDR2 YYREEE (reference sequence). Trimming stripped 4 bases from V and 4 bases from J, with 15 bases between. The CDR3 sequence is CASSLGGGTYEQYF. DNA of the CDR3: TGTGCCAGCAGCCTCGGAGGGGGCACTTACGAGCAGTACTTC.

DNA of the CDR3: TGTGCCAGCAGGAGACAGGGGGATCAGCCCCAGCATTTT. Its translation is CASRRQGDQPQHF. V gene TRBV6-6 combines with J gene TRBJ1-5; 9 bases map to TRBD1. The germline V gene encodes CDR1 MNHNY and CDR2 SVGAGI (reference sequence). The CDR3 is made up of 13 amino acids. Losses at the gene ends were 6 bases for V and 5 bases for J; bases not matched to a gene: 2.

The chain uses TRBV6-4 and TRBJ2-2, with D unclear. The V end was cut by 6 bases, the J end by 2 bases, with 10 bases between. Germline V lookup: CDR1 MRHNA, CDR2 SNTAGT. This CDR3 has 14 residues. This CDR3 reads CASSQGANTGELFF. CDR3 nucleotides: TGTGCCAGCAGCCAAGGAGCAAACACCGGGGAGCTGTTTTTT.